This T cell receptor beta chain derives from a study of OX40 agonist ivuxolimab in advanced cancers. At the level of the study: At 0.01 to 10 mg/kg, ivuxolimab was administered intravenously to patients every 2 weeks. Study findings and constraints: Relatively little clonal expansion, among the lowest observed, appeared in partial responders at 0.1-3.0 mg/kg. CD8+ T cells showed, on average, more clonal expansion than CD4+ cells.

Data came from immunoSEQ multiplex PCR; TCRdb stores just in-frame clones and leaves some out. The sample yields about 55,000 clones, more than 75% seen once. Systemic immunosuppression or autoimmune disease history was grounds to exclude patients. Notes on this clone: What it binds is not known.

Germline CDR1 reads MNHEY; CDR2 reads SVGAGI. The ends were cut back, 6 bases at V and 2 bases at J, with 13 bases in the middle. This CDR3 is built from 14 residues. Sample: CD4+ or CD8+ T cells sorted from blood, taken in a trial of the OX40 agonist ivuxolimab. This sequence originates from an adult with an advanced solid tumor such as melanoma, head and neck, liver or kidney cancer. The V gene is TRBV6-5, the J gene TRBJ1-2; a possible D gene is TRBD1 (6 bases). The CDR3 region is CASRHRERNYGYTF. The CDR3 DNA reads TGTGCCAGCAGGCACAGGGAAAGGAACTATGGCTACACCTTC.